A selection of T cell receptor beta chains follows, all from one sample in a study of blood T cell repertoires in COVID-19. Libraries were prepared by immunoSEQ multiplex PCR; TCRdb keeps only in-frame clonotypes and omits some of them. The table has 240,000 or so clones, roughly 81% seen once. Specimen: peripheral blood. The source of these receptors is a woman of 80 years or more with COVID-19, enrolled during active disease. Each CDR3 is given with its conserved first and last residue. D genes are given only for firm matches. A clone size is listed for some rows: how often the clone was seen (once, few, many), or a class if it is expanded.

CDR3 protein | CDR3 DNA | J gene | clone size | CDR3 length | D gene | V gene
CASNPLAGGPNEQFF | TGTGCCAGCAACCCGCTAGCGGGGGGGCCGAATGAGCAGTTCTTC | TRBJ2-1 | NA | 15 | TRBD2 | TRBV6-5
CASSFDRARNSQHF | TGTGCCAGCAGCTTTGACAGGGCCCGAAATAGTCAGCATTTT | TRBJ1-5 | NA | 14 | TRBD1 | TRBV28
CASSPRTSGGVKGTQYF | TGTGCCAGCTCACCGAGGACTAGCGGGGGAGTCAAGGGGACGCAGTATTTT | TRBJ2-3 | NA | 17 | TRBD2 | TRBV18
CASRGGGTDTQYF | TGTGCCAGCAGAGGGGGGGGAACAGATACGCAGTATTTT | TRBJ2-3 | NA | 13 | NA | TRBV5-4
CASSKAGTARGPYNSPLHF | TGTGCCAGCAGCAAAGCGGGGACAGCCCGGGGCCCCTATAATTCACCCCTCCACTTT | TRBJ1-6 | NA | 19 | NA | TRBV21-1
CASSKNRVNEQYF | TGTGCCAGCAGCAAGAACAGGGTCAACGAGCAGTACTTC | TRBJ2-7 | few | 13 | NA | TRBV7-2
CASSGFLAANEQFF | TGTGCCAGCAGCGGGTTTCTAGCGGCCAATGAGCAGTTCTTC | TRBJ2-1 | once | 14 | TRBD2 | TRBV5-5
CASSSRQVSRGGYTF | TGTGCCAGCAGTTCTCGACAGGTTTCGAGGGGGGGCTACACCTTC | TRBJ1-2 | NA | 15 | NA | TRBV28
CASSPGSSYNSPLHF | TGTGCCAGCTCACCGGGGAGCTCCTATAATTCACCCCTCCACTTT | TRBJ1-6 | NA | 15 | NA | TRBV18
CASSPHRGELYEQYF | TGTGCCAGCAGCCCCCACAGGGGCGAACTCTACGAGCAGTACTTC | TRBJ2-7 | NA | 15 | TRBD1 | TRBV2
CASSETGNNQPQHF | TGTGCCAGCAGTGAAACCGGGAACAATCAGCCCCAGCATTTT | TRBJ1-5 | NA | 14 | NA | TRBV25-1
CASSLVAGGRSEQFF | TGTGCCAGCAGCTTGGTAGCGGGGGGGAGGAGTGAGCAGTTCTTC | TRBJ2-1 | NA | 15 | TRBD2 | TRBV5-6
CASSGGGGSQPQHF | TGTGCCAGCAGCGGAGGGGGGGGCAGTCAGCCCCAGCATTTT | TRBJ1-5 | NA | 14 | NA | TRBV28
CASSVDETSGITDTQYF | TGTGCCAGCAGCGTAGACGAGACTAGCGGGATAACAGATACGCAGTATTTT | TRBJ2-3 | few | 17 | TRBD2 | TRBV9
CASSTGQGANTIYF | TGTGCCAGCAGCACGGGACAGGGGGCGAACACCATATATTTT | TRBJ1-3 | NA | 14 | TRBD1 | TRBV6-6
CAISERETEAFF | TGTGCCATCAGTGAAAGGGAGACTGAAGCTTTCTTT | TRBJ1-1 | NA | 12 | NA | TRBV10-3
CASSEEFGVRNTEAFF | TGTGCCAGCAGTGAAGAGTTCGGGGTCAGGAACACTGAAGCTTTCTTT | TRBJ1-1 | NA | 16 | NA | TRBV6-1
CASSFYRGQTLYSTDTQYF | TGTGCCAGCAGCTTTTACAGGGGCCAAACGTTATATAGCACAGATACGCAGTATTTT | TRBJ2-3 | NA | 19 | TRBD1 | TRBV5-6
CASSEGVGNSPLHF | TGCGCCAGCTCAGAGGGGGTCGGTAATTCACCCCTCCACTTT | TRBJ1-6 | NA | 14 | NA | TRBV5-1
CASSPWPNYEQYF | TGTGCCAGCAGCCCCTGGCCCAACTACGAGCAGTACTTC | TRBJ2-7 | few | 13 | NA | TRBV3-1/TRBV3-2
CASRRGVAVLYNEQFF | TGCGCCAGCAGACGGGGGGTAGCGGTCCTCTACAATGAGCAGTTCTTC | TRBJ2-1 | once | 16 | TRBD2 | TRBV10-1
CSVERGSGETQYF | TGCAGCGTTGAAAGGGGGTCGGGCGAGACCCAGTACTTC | TRBJ2-5 | NA | 13 | NA | TRBV29-1
CASSPLTGINSPLHF | TGTGCCAGCAGCCCACTGACAGGGATTAATTCACCCCTCCACTTT | TRBJ1-6 | NA | 15 | TRBD1 | TRBV7-9
CASSLLAESPLHF | TGCGCCAGCAGCCTCCTCGCGGAGTCACCCCTCCACTTT | TRBJ1-6 | NA | 13 | NA | TRBV4-3
CASSEWRVGGRRMAFF | TGTGCCAGCAGTGAGTGGCGTGTCGGGGGGCGGCGAATGGCTTTCTTT | TRBJ1-1 | NA | 16 | NA | TRBV6-1
CASSLLQGEAFF | TGCGCCAGCAGCCTCCTTCAGGGTGAAGCTTTCTTT | TRBJ1-1 | NA | 12 | NA | TRBV5-1
CASSPGGYTDTQYF | TGTGCCAGCAGCCCGGGTGGGTATACAGATACGCAGTATTTT | TRBJ2-3 | NA | 14 | NA | TRBV5-4
CASSLSPGTLEAFF | TGTGCCAGCAGCTTAAGTCCAGGGACACTTGAAGCTTTCTTT | TRBJ1-1 | NA | 14 | NA | TRBV7-3
CASSGILAGKEETQYF | TGCGCCAGCAGTGGCATCCTAGCGGGGAAAGAAGAGACCCAGTACTTC | TRBJ2-5 | once | 16 | TRBD2 | TRBV10-2
CASSVTYTYNSPLHF | TGTGCCAGCAGCGTAACATATACCTATAATTCACCCCTCCACTTT | TRBJ1-6 | NA | 15 | NA | TRBV7-9
CAWRRAGGRKTQYF | TGTGCCTGGAGAAGGGCAGGGGGACGTAAGACCCAGTACTTC | TRBJ2-5 | NA | 14 | TRBD1 | TRBV30
CATLGDRSNYGYTF | TGTGCCACCTTGGGGGACAGGTCTAACTATGGCTACACCTTC | TRBJ1-2 | few | 14 | TRBD1 | TRBV19
CASSPKTGGKETQYF | TGTGCCAGCTCACCCAAGACAGGGGGTAAAGAGACCCAGTACTTC | TRBJ2-5 | NA | 15 | TRBD1 | TRBV18
CASSPGSGGGQPQHF | TGTGCCAGCAGCCCCGGATCTGGGGGCGGTCAGCCCCAGCATTTT | TRBJ1-5 | NA | 15 | NA | TRBV7-6
CAWSEGANEKLFF | TGTGCCTGGAGTGAAGGGGCGAATGAAAAACTGTTTTTT | TRBJ1-4 | few | 13 | NA | TRBV30
CASSPPEGIATQYF | TGTGCCAGCTCACCACCTGAGGGAATAGCTACGCAGTATTTT | TRBJ2-3 | NA | 14 | NA | TRBV18
CASRGTGSYEQYF | TGTGCCAGCAGGGGGACAGGATCCTACGAGCAGTACTTC | TRBJ2-7 | many | 13 | TRBD1 | TRBV6-6
CASSFRQTIQETQYF | TGCGCCAGCAGCTTTCGACAGACAATCCAAGAGACCCAGTACTTC | TRBJ2-5 | NA | 15 | NA | TRBV5-1
CASSPQSGEGEKLFF | TGTGCCAGCTCCCCGCAGTCGGGAGAAGGTGAAAAACTGTTTTTT | TRBJ1-4 | NA | 15 | NA | TRBV18
CASSLVGPMTDSYEQYF | TGTGCCAGCAGCTTAGTTGGCCCTATGACGGACAGCTACGAGCAGTACTTC | TRBJ2-7 | NA | 17 | NA | TRBV7-8
CASSRLAGGDTGELFF | TGTGCCAGCAGTCGTTTAGCGGGGGGGGACACCGGGGAGCTGTTTTTT | TRBJ2-2 | NA | 16 | TRBD2 | TRBV6-6
CASSSGRDDRYEQFF | TGTGCCAGCAGTAGCGGGAGGGATGATAGATATGAGCAGTTCTTC | TRBJ2-1 | NA | 15 | TRBD2 | TRBV2
CASSVVAGRTDTQYF | TGTGCCAGCAGCGTAGTTGCGGGAAGGACAGATACGCAGTATTTT | TRBJ2-3 | NA | 15 | NA | TRBV9
CASSPLGSRRGRDTQYF | TGTGCCAGCTCCCCCCTGGGTAGCCGACGAGGGAGGGATACGCAGTATTTT | TRBJ2-3 | NA | 17 | NA | TRBV18
CATTVGGLAVYEQYF | TGTGCCACCACGGTCGGGGGACTAGCGGTCTACGAGCAGTACTTC | TRBJ2-7 | once | 15 | TRBD2 | TRBV28
CSVEDRGSGNTIYF | TGCAGCGTTGAAGATCGAGGGTCTGGAAACACCATATATTTT | TRBJ1-3 | NA | 14 | NA | TRBV29-1
CASSPGQGSGANVLTF | TGTGCCAGCAGTCCGGGACAGGGGTCTGGGGCCAACGTCCTGACTTTC | TRBJ2-6 | NA | 16 | TRBD1 | TRBV7-9
CASSERFNYGYTF | TGTGCCAGCAGTGAACGGTTTAACTATGGCTACACCTTC | TRBJ1-2 | NA | 13 | NA | TRBV6-1
CACSLGRNTEAFF | TGTGCCTGCAGCCTGGGGAGGAACACTGAAGCTTTCTTT | TRBJ1-1 | NA | 13 | NA | TRBV19
CASSGRDRPNTEAFF | TGTGCCAGTAGTGGCCGGGACAGGCCGAACACTGAAGCTTTCTTT | TRBJ1-1 | NA | 15 | TRBD1 | TRBV19
CASSPGQGALFDTQYF | TGTGCCAGTAGCCCCGGACAGGGGGCATTATTTGATACGCAGTATTTT | TRBJ2-3 | NA | 16 | TRBD1 | TRBV19
CASRELAGYYNEQFF | TGTGCCAGCAGGGAACTAGCGGGTTATTACAATGAGCAGTTCTTC | TRBJ2-1 | once | 15 | TRBD2 | TRBV5-6
CASSQAGYEQYF | TGTGCCAGCAGCCAAGCGGGGTACGAGCAGTACTTC | TRBJ2-7 | NA | 12 | NA | TRBV3-1/TRBV3-2
CASSLQNPGTIYF | TGTGCCAGCAGTCTCCAAAACCCGGGGACCATATATTTT | TRBJ1-3 | NA | 13 | NA | TRBV6-2/TRBV6-3
CASKGGGRGPQETQYF | TGCGCCAGCAAGGGGGGCGGGAGGGGCCCCCAAGAGACCCAGTACTTC | TRBJ2-5 | NA | 16 | TRBD2 | TRBV5-1
CASSLAGGFQDTQYF | TGCGCCAGCAGCTTGGCGGGGGGCTTTCAAGATACGCAGTATTTT | TRBJ2-3 | NA | 15 | NA | TRBV5-1
CASSESASGSTDTQYF | TGCGCCAGCAGTGAGTCTGCTAGCGGGAGCACAGATACGCAGTATTTT | TRBJ2-3 | NA | 16 | TRBD2 | TRBV10-1
CASRPRTGWIAVNTEAFF | TGTGCCAGCAGACCAAGGACAGGGTGGATAGCGGTGAACACTGAAGCTTTCTTT | TRBJ1-1 | NA | 18 | TRBD1 | TRBV27
CASSEARSNQPQHF | TGTGCCAGCAGTGAAGCGCGTAGTAATCAGCCCCAGCATTTT | TRBJ1-5 | NA | 14 | NA | TRBV6-1
CAWSTDREGEQYF | TGTGCCTGGAGTACGGACAGGGAAGGCGAGCAGTACTTC | TRBJ2-7 | NA | 13 | TRBD1 | TRBV30